Listed below are T cell receptor beta chains from one sample, sequenced in a study of blood T cell repertoires in COVID-19. Sequenced by immunoSEQ multiplex PCR; TCRdb stores in-frame clones only, minus some. The top ten hold roughly 3.7% of the sample, which has 150,000 to 200,000 clones, about 87% seen once. The sample taken for sequencing was peripheral blood. These receptors were obtained from a woman aged 25 to 39 with acute or convalescent COVID-19. CDR3s include the opening cysteine and the closing phenylalanine or tryptophan. D genes are given only for firm matches. Clone size is given for some rows only: seen once, a few or many times, or a class if the clone is expanded.

D gene: .; V gene: TRBV5-4; J gene: TRBJ1-1; clone size: .; CDR3 protein: CASSPGKQVLNTEAFF; CDR3 DNA: TGTGCCAGCAGCCCAGGGAAGCAGGTGTTGAACACTGAAGCTTTCTTT
D gene: .; V gene: TRBV28; J gene: TRBJ2-5; clone size: .; CDR3 protein: CASSYGETQYF; CDR3 DNA: TGTGCCAGCAGTTACGGGGAGACCCAGTACTTC
D gene: TRBD1; V gene: TRBV5-1; J gene: TRBJ1-1; clone size: .; CDR3 protein: CASSRGQDTEAFF; CDR3 DNA: TGCGCCAGCAGCCGTGGACAGGACACTGAAGCTTTCTTT
D gene: .; V gene: TRBV5-4; J gene: TRBJ1-2; clone size: few; CDR3 protein: CASSSTTFYGYTF; CDR3 DNA: TGTGCCAGCAGCTCCACGACATTCTATGGCTACACCTTC
D gene: .; V gene: TRBV2; J gene: TRBJ2-7; clone size: .; CDR3 protein: CASSPGVYEQYF; CDR3 DNA: TGTGCCAGCAGCCCAGGGGTCTACGAGCAGTACTTC
D gene: TRBD2; V gene: TRBV3-1/TRBV3-2; J gene: TRBJ2-1; clone size: .; CDR3 protein: CASSQEGRAKSYNEQFF; CDR3 DNA: TGTGCCAGCAGCCAAGAGGGGAGGGCCAAGTCCTACAATGAGCAGTTCTTC
D gene: .; V gene: TRBV29-1; J gene: TRBJ1-4; clone size: .; CDR3 protein: CSVAGGATNEKLFF; CDR3 DNA: TGCAGCGTTGCAGGAGGGGCAACTAATGAAAAACTGTTTTTT
D gene: TRBD2; V gene: TRBV5-1; J gene: TRBJ2-1; clone size: .; CDR3 protein: CASSWGGALNYNEQFF; CDR3 DNA: TGCGCCAGCAGCTGGGGGGGAGCCCTTAACTACAATGAGCAGTTCTTC
D gene: .; V gene: TRBV19; J gene: TRBJ2-3; clone size: .; CDR3 protein: CASSLRWGRTDTQYF; CDR3 DNA: TGTGCCAGTAGTCTCAGGTGGGGGCGCACAGATACGCAGTATTTT
D gene: TRBD1; V gene: TRBV6-5; J gene: TRBJ1-1; clone size: .; CDR3 protein: CASSYRSVQGATEAFF; CDR3 DNA: TGTGCCAGCAGTTACCGGTCGGTACAGGGGGCCACTGAAGCTTTCTTT
D gene: TRBD1; V gene: TRBV6-6; J gene: TRBJ1-2; clone size: .; CDR3 protein: CASSATGGAYGYTF; CDR3 DNA: TGTGCCAGCAGTGCAACAGGGGGCGCTTATGGCTACACCTTC
D gene: .; V gene: TRBV5-1; J gene: TRBJ2-3; clone size: .; CDR3 protein: CASTGSTDTQYF; CDR3 DNA: TGCGCTAGCACGGGATCCACAGATACGCAGTATTTT
D gene: .; V gene: TRBV10-1; J gene: TRBJ2-7; clone size: .; CDR3 protein: CASSERLVLSEQYF; CDR3 DNA: TGCGCCAGCAGTGAACGGCTAGTTCTCTCCGAGCAGTACTTC
D gene: TRBD1; V gene: TRBV5-1; J gene: TRBJ2-6; clone size: .; CDR3 protein: CASSKETGSGANVLTF; CDR3 DNA: TGCGCCAGCAGCAAAGAGACAGGGTCTGGGGCCAACGTCCTGACTTTC
D gene: .; V gene: TRBV2; J gene: TRBJ1-1; clone size: .; CDR3 protein: CASSEQGTMNTEAFF; CDR3 DNA: TGTGCCAGCAGTGAACAGGGCACAATGAACACTGAAGCTTTCTTT
D gene: .; V gene: TRBV3-1/TRBV3-2; J gene: TRBJ1-1; clone size: .; CDR3 protein: CASSQDRGNTEAFF; CDR3 DNA: TGTGCCAGCAGCCAAGATAGGGGGAACACTGAAGCTTTCTTT
D gene: .; V gene: TRBV27; J gene: TRBJ2-7; clone size: .; CDR3 protein: CASLYEQYF; CDR3 DNA: TGTGCCAGTCTCTACGAGCAGTACTTC
D gene: .; V gene: TRBV5-1; J gene: TRBJ2-5; clone size: .; CDR3 protein: CASSFSETQYF; CDR3 DNA: TGCGCCAGCAGCTTTTCGGAGACCCAGTACTTC
D gene: .; V gene: TRBV7-9; J gene: TRBJ2-1; clone size: .; CDR3 protein: CASSRGSWDEQFF; CDR3 DNA: TGTGCCAGCAGCAGAGGGTCCTGGGATGAGCAGTTCTTC
D gene: .; V gene: TRBV5-1; J gene: TRBJ2-2; clone size: .; CDR3 protein: CASSLEIGRELFF; CDR3 DNA: TGCGCCAGCAGCTTGGAGATTGGCCGGGAGCTGTTTTTT
D gene: TRBD1; V gene: TRBV2; J gene: TRBJ2-5; clone size: .; CDR3 protein: CASTRTGAETQYF; CDR3 DNA: TGTGCCAGCACTCGGACAGGGGCGGAGACCCAGTACTTC
D gene: .; V gene: TRBV10-2; J gene: TRBJ1-1; clone size: .; CDR3 protein: CASRQGLNTEAFF; CDR3 DNA: TGCGCCAGCAGGCAGGGGTTGAACACTGAAGCTTTCTTT
D gene: .; V gene: TRBV28; J gene: TRBJ2-1; clone size: .; CDR3 protein: CASTITALNEQFF; CDR3 DNA: TGTGCCAGCACTATTACCGCCCTAAATGAGCAGTTCTTC
D gene: TRBD1; V gene: TRBV7-8; J gene: TRBJ1-1; clone size: .; CDR3 protein: CASTLEQGAEAFF; CDR3 DNA: TGTGCCAGCACCCTCGAACAGGGGGCTGAAGCTTTCTTT
D gene: .; V gene: TRBV19; J gene: TRBJ2-7; clone size: .; CDR3 protein: CASSIGGGGTGLYEQYF; CDR3 DNA: TGTGCCAGTAGTATTGGGGGGGGCGGGACTGGCTTATACGAGCAGTACTTC
D gene: .; V gene: TRBV18; J gene: TRBJ2-1; clone size: .; CDR3 protein: CASSPPGHDEQFF; CDR3 DNA: TGTGCCAGCTCACCACCAGGACATGATGAGCAGTTCTTC
D gene: TRBD1; V gene: TRBV28; J gene: TRBJ2-2; clone size: .; CDR3 protein: CGVGGARNTGELFF; CDR3 DNA: TGTGGGGTAGGGGGCGCGAGGAACACCGGGGAGCTGTTTTTT
D gene: .; V gene: TRBV28; J gene: TRBJ1-2; clone size: .; CDR3 protein: CASSHGTQTDGYTF; CDR3 DNA: TGTGCCAGCAGTCACGGGACACAGACCGATGGCTACACCTTC
D gene: .; V gene: TRBV6-5; J gene: TRBJ1-5; clone size: .; CDR3 protein: CASSLTALSNQPQHF; CDR3 DNA: TGTGCCAGCAGTTTGACAGCCTTGAGCAATCAGCCCCAGCATTTT
D gene: TRBD1; V gene: TRBV5-6; J gene: TRBJ2-1; clone size: .; CDR3 protein: CASSPVGGAYNEQFF; CDR3 DNA: TGTGCCAGCAGCCCGGTAGGGGGCGCGTACAATGAGCAGTTCTTC
D gene: TRBD2; V gene: TRBV25-1; J gene: TRBJ2-3; clone size: .; CDR3 protein: CASSRLAGGTDTQYF; CDR3 DNA: TGTGCCAGCAGCCGGCTAGCGGGAGGGACAGATACGCAGTATTTT